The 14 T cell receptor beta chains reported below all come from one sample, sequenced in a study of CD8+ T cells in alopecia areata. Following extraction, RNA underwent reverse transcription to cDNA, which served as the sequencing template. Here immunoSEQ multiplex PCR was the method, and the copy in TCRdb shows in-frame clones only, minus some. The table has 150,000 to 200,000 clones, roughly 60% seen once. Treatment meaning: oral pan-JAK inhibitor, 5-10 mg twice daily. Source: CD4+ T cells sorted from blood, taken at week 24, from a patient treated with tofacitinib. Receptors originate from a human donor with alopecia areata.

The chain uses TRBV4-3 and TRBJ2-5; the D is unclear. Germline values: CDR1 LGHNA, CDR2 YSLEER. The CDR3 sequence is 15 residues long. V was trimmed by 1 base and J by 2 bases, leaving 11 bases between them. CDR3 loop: CASSQGLHGQETQYF. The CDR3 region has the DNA TGCGCCAGCAGCCAAGGCTTACATGGACAAGAGACCCAGTACTTC.

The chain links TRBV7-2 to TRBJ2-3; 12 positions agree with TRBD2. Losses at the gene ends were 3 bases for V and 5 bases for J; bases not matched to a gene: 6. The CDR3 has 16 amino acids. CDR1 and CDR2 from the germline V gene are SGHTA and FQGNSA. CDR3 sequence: CASSLSLAGGGDTQYF. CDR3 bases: TGTGCCAGCAGCTTGTCACTAGCGGGGGGCGGAGATACGCAGTATTTT.

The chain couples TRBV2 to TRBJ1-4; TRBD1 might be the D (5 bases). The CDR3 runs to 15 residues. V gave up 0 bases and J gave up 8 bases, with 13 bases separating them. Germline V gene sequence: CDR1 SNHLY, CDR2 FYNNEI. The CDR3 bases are TGTGCCAGCAGTGAAGCGCCGACAGCCCAAGAAAAACTGTTTTTT. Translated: CASSEAPTAQEKLFF.

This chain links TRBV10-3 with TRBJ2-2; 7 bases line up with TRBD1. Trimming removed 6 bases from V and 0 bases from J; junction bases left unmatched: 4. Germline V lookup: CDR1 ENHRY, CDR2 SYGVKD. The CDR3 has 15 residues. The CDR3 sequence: CAIRTGTANTGELFF. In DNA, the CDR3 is TGTGCCATCAGAACCGGGACAGCGAACACCGGGGAGCTGTTTTTT.

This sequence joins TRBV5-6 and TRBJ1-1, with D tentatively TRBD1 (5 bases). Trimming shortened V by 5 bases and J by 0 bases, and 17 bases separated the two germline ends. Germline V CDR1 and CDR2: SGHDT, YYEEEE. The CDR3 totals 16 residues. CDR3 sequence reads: CASSIAGGGMNTEAFF. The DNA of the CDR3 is TGTGCCAGCAGTATTGCCGGCGGGGGAATGAACACTGAAGCTTTCTTT.

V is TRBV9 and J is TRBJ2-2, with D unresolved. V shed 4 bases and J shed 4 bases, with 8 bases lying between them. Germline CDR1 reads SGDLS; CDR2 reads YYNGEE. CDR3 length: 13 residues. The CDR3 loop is CASSSLVTGELFF. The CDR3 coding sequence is TGTGCCAGCAGCTCCTTGGTCACCGGGGAGCTGTTTTTT.

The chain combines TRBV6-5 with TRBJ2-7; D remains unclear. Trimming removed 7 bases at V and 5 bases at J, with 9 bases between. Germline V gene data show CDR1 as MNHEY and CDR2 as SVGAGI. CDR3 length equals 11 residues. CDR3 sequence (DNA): TGTGCCAGCATTCGAGGTGACGAGCAGTACTTC. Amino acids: CASIRGDEQYF.

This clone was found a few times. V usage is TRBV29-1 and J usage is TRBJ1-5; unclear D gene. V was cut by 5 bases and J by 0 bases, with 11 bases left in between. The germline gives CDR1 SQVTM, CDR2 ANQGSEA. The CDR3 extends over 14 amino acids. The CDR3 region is CSVSQSNSNQPQHF. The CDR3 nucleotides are TGCAGCGTTTCCCAGTCCAATAGCAATCAGCCCCAGCATTTT.

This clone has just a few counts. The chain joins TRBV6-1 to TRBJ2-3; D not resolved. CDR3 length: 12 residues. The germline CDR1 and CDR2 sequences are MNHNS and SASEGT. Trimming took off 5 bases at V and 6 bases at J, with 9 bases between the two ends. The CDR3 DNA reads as TGTGCCAGCAGTCTCGATCGGGATACGCAGTATTTT. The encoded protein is CASSLDRDTQYF.

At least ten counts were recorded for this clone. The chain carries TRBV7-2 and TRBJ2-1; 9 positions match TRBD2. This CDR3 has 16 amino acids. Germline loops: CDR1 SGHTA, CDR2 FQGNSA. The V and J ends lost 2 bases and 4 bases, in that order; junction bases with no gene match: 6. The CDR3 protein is CASSLLSGGPYNEQFF. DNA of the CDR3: TGTGCCAGCAGCTTACTTAGCGGGGGCCCATACAATGAGCAGTTCTTC.

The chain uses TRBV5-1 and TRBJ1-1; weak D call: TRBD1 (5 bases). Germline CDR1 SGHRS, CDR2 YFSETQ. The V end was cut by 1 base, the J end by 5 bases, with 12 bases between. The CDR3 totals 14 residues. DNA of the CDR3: TGCGCCAGCAGCTTGACAGGTCCTGCGACTGAAGCTTTCTTT. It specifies CASSLTGPATEAFF.

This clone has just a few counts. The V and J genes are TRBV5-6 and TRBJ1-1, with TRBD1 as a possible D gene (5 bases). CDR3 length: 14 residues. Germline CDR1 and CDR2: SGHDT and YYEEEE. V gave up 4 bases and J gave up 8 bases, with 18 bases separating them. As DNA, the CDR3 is TGTGCCAGCAGCCCCGTGGGCGGCCGGGGGGAAGCTTTCTTT. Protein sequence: CASSPVGGRGEAFF. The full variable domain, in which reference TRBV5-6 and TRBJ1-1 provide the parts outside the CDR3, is DAGVTQSPTHLIKTRGQQVTLRCSPKSGHDTVSWYQQALGQGPQFIFQYYEEEERQRGNFPDRFSGHQFPNYSSELNVNALLLGDSALYLCASSPVGGRGEAFFGQGTRLTVV.

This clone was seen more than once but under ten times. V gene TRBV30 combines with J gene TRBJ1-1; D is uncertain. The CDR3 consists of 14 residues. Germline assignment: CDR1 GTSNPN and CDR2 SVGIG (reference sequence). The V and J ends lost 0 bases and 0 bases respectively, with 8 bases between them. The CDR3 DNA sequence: TGTGCCTGGAGTGTGGACGGAGTGAACACTGAAGCTTTCTTT. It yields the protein CAWSVDGVNTEAFF.

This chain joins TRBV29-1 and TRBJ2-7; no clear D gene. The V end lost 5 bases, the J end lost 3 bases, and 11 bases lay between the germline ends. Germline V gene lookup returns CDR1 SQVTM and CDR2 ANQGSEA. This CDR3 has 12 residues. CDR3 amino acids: CSVTVKGYEQYF. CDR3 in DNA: TGCAGCGTTACAGTAAAGGGCTACGAGCAGTACTTC.